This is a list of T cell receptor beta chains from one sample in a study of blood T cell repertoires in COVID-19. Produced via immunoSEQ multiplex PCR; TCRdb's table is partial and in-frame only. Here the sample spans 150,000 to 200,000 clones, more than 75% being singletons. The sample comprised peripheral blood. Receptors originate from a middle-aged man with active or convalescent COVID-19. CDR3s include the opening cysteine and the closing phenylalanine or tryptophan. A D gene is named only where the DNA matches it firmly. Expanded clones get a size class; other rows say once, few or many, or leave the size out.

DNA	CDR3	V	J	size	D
TGCAGTGCAGGACAGAAAAACATTCAGTACTTC	CSAGQKNIQYF	TRBV20-1	TRBJ2-4	NA	NA
TGTGCCAGTAGTATGCCCGACAGGGCTGGTCAGCCCCAGCATTTT	CASSMPDRAGQPQHF	TRBV19	TRBJ1-5	many	TRBD1
TGTGCTAGTGGTTTGGTACAGGGACAGACATCCTCCTACAATGAGCAGTTCTTC	CASGLVQGQTSSYNEQFF	TRBV12-5	TRBJ2-1	NA	TRBD1
TGTGCCAGTAGTATAGGGTTGCGGGAAAAACTGTTTTTT	CASSIGLREKLFF	TRBV19	TRBJ1-4	NA	NA
TGTGCCAGCTTTACCACTCCGATGAACACTGAAGCTTTCTTT	CASFTTPMNTEAFF	TRBV6-6	TRBJ1-1	NA	NA
TGCGCCAGCAGCCTCAGGGTTAATGGGAACACCATATATTTT	CASSLRVNGNTIYF	TRBV4-3	TRBJ1-3	NA	NA
TGTGCCAGCATCGGACAGGGTGAAGCTTTCTTT	CASIGQGEAFF	TRBV6-6	TRBJ1-1	NA	TRBD1
TGCAGCGCCGTCGGACAGGCTCGAGCTGAAGCTTTCTTT	CSAVGQARAEAFF	TRBV29-1	TRBJ1-1	NA	TRBD1
TGTGCCAGCAGCTTCGCAGGGACTGAAGCTTTCTTT	CASSFAGTEAFF	TRBV5-4	TRBJ1-1	few	NA
TGTGCCAGCAGTTTATTCGGGAGGGGGCAAGGCTATGGCTACACCTTC	CASSLFGRGQGYGYTF	TRBV27	TRBJ1-2	NA	TRBD1
TGTGCCAGCAGTTTACTAGCGGAGGGGGAGACCCAGTACTTC	CASSLLAEGETQYF	TRBV27	TRBJ2-5	NA	TRBD2
TGTGCCAGCAGCTTAGTGGCGGGAAACGCCTACAATGAGCAGTTCTTC	CASSLVAGNAYNEQFF	TRBV7-6	TRBJ2-1	NA	NA
TGTGCCAGCACGACAGCGAACACCGGGGAGCTGTTTTTT	CASTTANTGELFF	TRBV28	TRBJ2-2	NA	NA